This T cell receptor beta chain was observed in a study of beta chain features in type 1 diabetes. To note about this clone: The antigen remains unidentified.

The entirety of the isolated RNA underwent reverse transcription, so expressed TCRB transcripts were sequenced. The average read count of naive, central memory and regulatory T cell samples was approximately 3.5 million. Only in-frame clones appear in the TCRdb table, and some are missing; sequencing was by immunoSEQ multiplex PCR. The sample holds a few hundred thousand clones, approximately 15% seen once. Between the trimmed V and J ends, which lost 5 bases and 0 bases, there was a span of 8 bases. The CDR3 runs 14 residues. CDR1 and CDR2 from the germline V gene are LNHNV and YYDKDF (reference sequence). Findings of the study overall: Possibly, sequencing cDNA over-represented cells that had high TCR expression levels. Whether TCRB rearrangement is influenced by HLA type was left unresolved in this analysis. With patients and controls alike, PCR might favor shorter templates to an equal degree. Shortening of TCRB CDR3s, moderate but significant, appeared in all four CD4+ subsets of Type 1 diabetes patients.

Sequenced: naive CD4+ T cells from blood. The origin of this receptor is a young man with type 1 diabetes. This chain joins TRBV15 and TRBJ2-1; TRBD2 is a possible D gene (5 bases). The chain's CDR3 is CATSARGSYNEQFF. The CDR3 nucleotides read TGTGCCACCAGCGCCCGGGGCTCCTACAATGAGCAGTTCTTC.